This section outlines one T cell receptor (beta chain) sequence together with its context. RNA amounts of about 0.45 to 1 ug underwent reverse transcription with random hexamers. Coverage of TCR beta CDR3 amplification by immunoSEQ multiplex PCR extended to 54 Vbeta and 13 Jbeta. Each CDR3 protein is one row after TCRdb ran MiXCR on the immunoSEQ multiplex PCR reads. Among approximately 130,000 distinct CDR3 sequences listed, around 91% were seen once. The study sequenced TCR beta in blood CD8+ and CD4+ T cells. The multiple sclerosis control group was made up of treatment-naive patients with stable or active relapsing-remitting disease. The TEMRA cells underwent FACS enrichment, while the CD8+ and CD4+ T cells underwent negative isolation. These data are taken from a study of CD8 T cells in Susac syndrome. The receptor comes from a human donor with multiple sclerosis. Sequenced: CD8+ T cells from PBMCs.

The CDR3 DNA reads as TGCAGCGTTGGGTCTCTGATCGGGTTCCCCTATGGCTACACCTTC. Amino acids: CSVGSLIGFPYGYTF. The chain recombines TRBV29-1 with TRBJ1-2; D is unresolved. V was shortened by 4 bases and J by 4 bases, with 19 bases between the two germline ends. Germline V gene lookup returns CDR1 SQVTM and CDR2 ANQGSEA. The CDR3 contains 15 residues.